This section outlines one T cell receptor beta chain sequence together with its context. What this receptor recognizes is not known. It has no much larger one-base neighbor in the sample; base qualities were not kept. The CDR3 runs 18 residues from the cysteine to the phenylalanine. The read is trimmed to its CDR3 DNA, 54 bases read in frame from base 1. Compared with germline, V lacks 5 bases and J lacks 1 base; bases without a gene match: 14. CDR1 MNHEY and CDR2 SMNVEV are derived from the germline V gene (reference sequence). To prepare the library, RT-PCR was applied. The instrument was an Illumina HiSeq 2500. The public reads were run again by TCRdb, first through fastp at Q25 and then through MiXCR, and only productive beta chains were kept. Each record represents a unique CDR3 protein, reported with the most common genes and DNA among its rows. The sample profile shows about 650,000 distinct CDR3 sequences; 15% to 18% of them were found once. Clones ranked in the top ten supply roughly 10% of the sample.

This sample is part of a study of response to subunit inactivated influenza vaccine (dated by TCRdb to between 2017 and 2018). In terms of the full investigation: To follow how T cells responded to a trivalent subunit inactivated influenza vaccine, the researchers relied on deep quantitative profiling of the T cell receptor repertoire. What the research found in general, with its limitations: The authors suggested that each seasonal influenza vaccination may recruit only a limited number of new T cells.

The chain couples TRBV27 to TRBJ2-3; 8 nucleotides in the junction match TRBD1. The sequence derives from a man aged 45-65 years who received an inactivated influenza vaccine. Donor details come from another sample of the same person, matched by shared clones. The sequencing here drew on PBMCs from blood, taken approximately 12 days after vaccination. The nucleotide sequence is TGTGCCAGCAGTCTTAAAACTCTGCCGGGACAGGGCACAGATACGCAGTATTTT. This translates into CASSLKTLPGQGTDTQYF.